The rows below give T cell receptor beta chains drawn from one sample of a study of OX40 agonist ivuxolimab in advanced cancers. Data came from immunoSEQ multiplex PCR; TCRdb stores just in-frame clones and leaves some out. This sample has approximately 28,000 clones, with almost 90% found just once. The source material was CD4+ or CD8+ T cells sorted from blood, sampled in a trial of the OX40 agonist ivuxolimab. Receptors originate from an adult with an advanced solid tumor such as melanoma, head and neck, liver or kidney cancer. CDR3s include the opening cysteine and the closing phenylalanine or tryptophan. The D gene is left open where the match is weak. Clone size is stated in some rows and not others, as once, few, many or a class when expanded.

CASSSRTGGAYEQYF	TGTGCCAGCAGTTCCCGGACAGGGGGTGCCTACGAGCAGTACTTC	TRBV27	TRBJ2-7	-	TRBD1
CASSFAGLASTEQFF	TGCGCCAGCAGCTTCGCCGGCTTAGCTTCCACTGAGCAGTTCTTC	TRBV5-1	TRBJ2-1	-	-
CASSWGQGPLEAFF	TGTGCCAGCAGCTGGGGACAGGGTCCTCTAGAAGCTTTCTTT	TRBV11-2	TRBJ1-1	-	TRBD1
CASSSDRGRTGELFF	TGTGCCAGCAGCTCGGACAGGGGGCGAACCGGGGAGCTGTTTTTT	TRBV7-8	TRBJ2-2	-	TRBD1
CASSVEGAGGREQYF	TGTGCCAGCAGCGTAGAGGGAGCGGGAGGGCGCGAGCAGTACTTC	TRBV9	TRBJ2-7	-	TRBD2
CASSVPVRTRSYNEQFF	TGTGCCAGCAGCGTCCCAGTAAGGACACGCTCCTACAATGAGCAGTTCTTC	TRBV9	TRBJ2-1	-	-
CASSLVWNQPQHF	TGTGCCAGCAGTTTAGTCTGGAATCAGCCCCAGCATTTT	TRBV27	TRBJ1-5	-	-
CASSLNADRGFYEQYF	TGTGCCAGCAGCCTCAACGCGGACAGGGGGTTCTACGAGCAGTACTTC	TRBV11-1	TRBJ2-7	-	TRBD1
CASSRYSNQPQHF	TGTGCCAGCAGTCGGTATAGCAATCAGCCCCAGCATTTT	TRBV27	TRBJ1-5	-	-
CASSVEASGHYEQYF	TGTGCCAGCAGCGTAGAGGCTAGCGGGCACTACGAGCAGTACTTC	TRBV9	TRBJ2-7	-	TRBD2
CASSDLRGTGIETQYF	TGTGCCAGTAGCGATCTGAGGGGGACAGGTATAGAGACCCAGTACTTC	TRBV19	TRBJ2-5	-	TRBD1
CASSNGGGMDEQFF	TGTGCCAGCAGTAACGGTGGAGGGATGGACGAGCAGTTCTTC	TRBV25-1	TRBJ2-1	-	-
CASSPGTSGMNEQFF	TGTGCCAGTAGTCCGGGGACTAGCGGGATGAATGAGCAGTTCTTC	TRBV19	TRBJ2-1	-	TRBD2
CASGTGAGIGPQHF	TGTGCCAGCGGAACTGGGGCAGGGATAGGGCCCCAGCATTTT	TRBV9	TRBJ1-5	-	-
CASKPTSTDTQYF	TGTGCCAGCAAGCCGACTAGCACAGATACGCAGTATTTT	TRBV27	TRBJ2-3	-	-
CASSPQDRAYQETQYF	TGTGCCAGCAGCCCCCAAGACAGGGCGTACCAAGAGACCCAGTACTTC	TRBV7-9	TRBJ2-5	-	TRBD1
CASRALGEDGYTF	TGTGCCAGTCGGGCTCTCGGGGAGGATGGCTACACCTTC	TRBV19	TRBJ1-2	-	-
CASSIDAWNEQFF	TGTGCCAGTAGTATAGATGCCTGGAATGAGCAGTTCTTC	TRBV19	TRBJ2-1	-	-
CASSKACDRYLYGYTF	TGTGCCAGCAGCAAAGCTTGTGACAGATACCTCTATGGCTACACCTTC	TRBV21-1	TRBJ1-2	-	-
CASSPGTGRGLLAKNIQYF	TGTGCCAGCAGCCCCGGGACAGGGCGAGGTTTACTAGCCAAAAACATTCAGTACTTC	TRBV28	TRBJ2-4	-	TRBD1
CASSHATGTGNEKLFF	TGCGCCAGCAGCCATGCAACCGGGACAGGGAATGAAAAACTGTTTTTT	TRBV4-3	TRBJ1-4	few	TRBD1
CASSGAAGDREQYF	TGTGCCAGCAGTGGAGCAGCGGGAGATCGCGAGCAGTACTTC	TRBV27	TRBJ2-7	-	TRBD2
CASRPEGRVNEKLFF	TGTGCAAGTCGCCCCGAGGGACGGGTTAATGAAAAACTGTTTTTT	TRBV12-2	TRBJ1-4	-	-
CASRLGGVTNGYTF	TGTGCCAGCAGGCTGGGGGGGGTTACAAATGGCTACACCTTC	TRBV27	TRBJ1-2	-	-
CASSETTGLVYEQYF	TGTGCCAGCAGCGAAACGACAGGGTTGGTCTACGAGCAGTACTTC	TRBV27	TRBJ2-7	-	TRBD1
CASSYVASGRNEQFF	TGTGCCAGCAGTTACGTGGCTAGCGGGAGAAATGAGCAGTTCTTC	TRBV6-6	TRBJ2-1	-	TRBD2
CASSELPGQGVYEQYF	TGTGCCAGCAGTGAATTGCCGGGACAGGGGGTCTACGAGCAGTACTTC	TRBV6-1	TRBJ2-7	-	TRBD1
CASSLRGGSYNEQFF	TGTGCCAGTAGTCTGCGGGGAGGCTCCTACAATGAGCAGTTCTTC	TRBV19	TRBJ2-1	-	-
CSVEGVEDRVTRVDNEQFF	TGCAGCGTTGAGGGGGTGGAGGACAGGGTAACGAGGGTAGACAATGAGCAGTTCTTC	TRBV29-1	TRBJ2-1	-	TRBD1
CASSAETPGYRAVLWYF	TGTGCCAGCAGTGCAGAAACCCCGGGCTACCGAGCAGTACTTTGGTACTTC	TRBV6-1	TRBJ2-7	-	-
CASSEAPSGSTDTQYF	TGTGCCAGCAGTGAGGCTCCTAGCGGGAGCACAGATACGCAGTATTTT	TRBV6-4	TRBJ2-3	once	TRBD2
CASSQAGSMNTEAFF	TGCGCCAGCAGCCAAGCCGGGTCCATGAACACTGAAGCTTTCTTT	TRBV4-1	TRBJ1-1	-	-
CASSVLAITNYGYTF	TGTGCCAGCAGCGTTCTGGCCATTACTAACTATGGCTACACCTTC	TRBV9	TRBJ1-2	-	-
CASSSTGGGYGYTF	TGTGCCAGCAGCTCCACAGGGGGCGGCTATGGCTACACCTTC	TRBV11-2	TRBJ1-2	-	TRBD1
CSVGLSTDTQYF	TGCAGCGTTGGCCTGAGCACAGATACGCAGTATTTT	TRBV29-1	TRBJ2-3	-	-
CASSYETSGTGELFF	TGTGCCAGCAGTTACGAAACTAGCGGTACCGGGGAGCTGTTTTTT	TRBV6-6	TRBJ2-2	-	TRBD2
CASSLGENTEAFF	TGTGCCAGCAGCTTGGGAGAGAACACTGAAGCTTTCTTT	TRBV7-6	TRBJ1-1	-	-
CASKLGTGELFF	TGTGCCAGCAAACTTGGTACCGGGGAGCTGTTTTTT	TRBV7-9	TRBJ2-2	-	-
CASSLGRGAYNEQFF	TGCGCCAGCAGCTTGGGGCGGGGGGCCTACAATGAGCAGTTCTTC	TRBV5-1	TRBJ2-1	-	TRBD2
CASSLGGPNYGYTF	TGTGCCAGCAGCTTAGGGGGACCTAACTATGGCTACACCTTC	TRBV7-2	TRBJ1-2	-	-
CASSKTGERASYGYTF	TGTGCCAGCAGCAAAACCGGAGAGAGGGCCAGCTATGGCTACACCTTC	TRBV9	TRBJ1-2	-	-
CASSQDWGRRHEQYF	TGTGCCAGCAGCCAAGATTGGGGGAGACGTCACGAGCAGTACTTC	TRBV14	TRBJ2-7	-	-
CASSLGGLNTEAFF	TGTGCCAGCAGTTTAGGTGGACTGAACACTGAAGCTTTCTTT	TRBV27	TRBJ1-1	-	-
CASSSTGAYNEQFF	TGTGCCAGCAGCTCGACAGGGGCCTACAATGAGCAGTTCTTC	TRBV7-3	TRBJ2-1	once	TRBD1
CASSLPENYEQYF	TGCGCCAGCAGCTTGCCGGAAAACTACGAGCAGTACTTC	TRBV5-1	TRBJ2-7	-	-
CASSQGGYLGELFF	TGTGCCAGCAGCCAAGGAGGGTACCTCGGGGAGCTGTTTTTT	TRBV14	TRBJ2-2	-	-
CASSGGARSRTDTQYF	TGTGCCAGCAGCGGGGGGGCCCGTTCGCGCACAGATACGCAGTATTTT	TRBV5-5	TRBJ2-3	-	-
CSFSGIQPEAFF	TGCAGCTTCTCAGGGATCCAACCTGAAGCTTTCTTT	TRBV29-1	TRBJ1-1	-	-
CASSSTWDSTNYGYTF	TGTGCCAGCAGCTCAACTTGGGACAGTACTAACTATGGCTACACCTTC	TRBV7-2	TRBJ1-2	-	TRBD1
CASSIYGGYTF	TGTGCCAGCAGTATTTACGGAGGCTACACCTTC	TRBV6-1	TRBJ1-2	once	-
CASSFSGGGSTYEQYF	TGTGCCAGCAGTTTTTCTGGCGGGGGGTCAACCTACGAGCAGTACTTC	TRBV27	TRBJ2-7	-	TRBD2
CASSELLSNSPLHF	TGTGCCAGCAGTGAATTGCTGTCAAATTCACCCCTCCACTTT	TRBV6-1	TRBJ1-6	-	-
CASSQRGGDQPQHF	TGTGCCAGCAGCCAAAGGGGAGGCGATCAGCCCCAGCATTTT	TRBV5-8	TRBJ1-5	-	-
CASTDGQTANTGELFF	TGTGCCAGCACCGATGGGCAGACTGCGAACACCGGGGAGCTGTTTTTT	TRBV11-3	TRBJ2-2	once	-
CASIREDPNSYEQYF	TGTGCCAGTATCAGGGAGGACCCCAACTCCTACGAGCAGTACTTC	TRBV19	TRBJ2-7	-	-
CASSFGVDGYTF	TGTGCCAGTAGTTTCGGGGTGGATGGCTACACCTTC	TRBV19	TRBJ1-2	-	-
CASSIDRGGGSYEQYF	TGTGCCAGCAGCATAGACAGGGGAGGGGGCTCCTACGAGCAGTACTTC	TRBV5-5	TRBJ2-7	-	-
CASSWGRGESSYEQYF	TGTGCCAGCAGCTGGGGAAGGGGAGAAAGCTCCTACGAGCAGTACTTC	TRBV27	TRBJ2-7	-	-
CASSQDAGQSRHEQYF	TGCGCCAGCAGCCAAGATGCGGGTCAAAGCCGCCACGAGCAGTACTTC	TRBV4-1	TRBJ2-7	-	-